The source of this T cell receptor (beta chain) is a study of early T cells in non-severe SARS-CoV-2 infection. Study in general: Bulk RNA taken from unsorted whole blood was sequenced, leaving chains unpaired.

Unique molecular identifiers tagged individual cDNA molecules. TCRdb processed the 5' RACE reads anew with MiXCR; each CDR3 protein has one entry. The repertoire has about 31,000 distinct CDR3 sequences, approximately 6% of them found once; the top ten carry over 5%. The germline CDR1 and CDR2 sequences are LGHNA and YNFKEQ. Unmatched junction bases numbered 3, after V lost 3 bases and J lost 7 bases. The CDR3 length is 13 residues. General study findings and limits: Reliance on VDJdb matching favored anti-spike CD8 responses; private and CD4 specificities were missed.

This clonotype has at least ten counts. The antigen is unknown. The sequenced sample was whole blood. The sequence was obtained from an adult who was a healthcare worker with PCR-confirmed SARS-CoV-2 infection or an uninfected control (not recorded which). The chain has TRBV4-2 and TRBJ1-2, with TRBD1 matching over 9 bases. The chain's CDR3 is CASSQDRGRGYTF. CDR3 in DNA: TGTGCCAGCAGCCAGGACAGGGGTCGTGGCTACACCTTC.